This T cell receptor beta chain was found in a study of T cells in localized non-small cell lung cancer. Germline values: CDR1 LNHDA, CDR2 SQIVND (reference sequence). CDR3 length: 15 residues. V was clipped by 7 bases and J by 1 base; unmatched bases: 9. Assay: immunoSEQ multiplex PCR; the TCRdb copy retains only in-frame clones and omits some. Of around 67,000 clones in the sample, roughly nine tenths were seen once. Overall study findings and caveats: Maximal T cell clonality occurred in uninvolved adjacent lung, with tumor ranking below it. In the blood, greater T cell density corresponded to longer overall survival. Sequencing was restricted to one tumor region; therefore, heterogeneity remains possible. For the top 100 tumor clones, a median about 50 also appeared in adjacent lung.

Concerning this clone itself: The antigen is undetermined.

The TCR sequence derives from a woman aged 35-70 years with stage I lung adenocarcinoma. This material consisted of peripheral blood, taken before any cancer treatment. This chain uses TRBV19 with TRBJ1-1; 7 bases line up with TRBD1. The CDR3 region is CASISAGTENTEAFF. The CDR3 DNA is TGTGCCAGTATCTCCGCAGGGACAGAGAACACTGAAGCTTTCTTT.